These T cell receptor beta chains were read from a single sample in a study of blood T cell repertoires in COVID-19. Only in-frame clones appear in the TCRdb table, and some are missing; sequencing was by immunoSEQ multiplex PCR. This table holds fewer than 130,000 clones, 80% to 90% found once. The sequenced sample consisted of peripheral blood. All receptors derive from a woman aged 55-69 years with acute or convalescent COVID-19. Both conserved end residues are part of each CDR3. The D gene is left open where the match is weak. Clone size is given for some rows only: seen once, a few or many times, or a class if the clone is expanded.

CDR3 protein,CDR3 DNA,clone size,CDR3 length,V gene,D gene,J gene
CASSQDRQDFYGYTF,TGTGCCAGCAGCCAAGATCGTCAGGACTTCTATGGCTACACCTTC,.,15,TRBV4-2,.,TRBJ1-2
CASSQALAGVQETQYF,TGCGCCAGCAGCCAAGCCCTAGCGGGGGTACAAGAGACCCAGTACTTC,few,16,TRBV4-3,TRBD2,TRBJ2-5
CASSLNSGGAGEQYF,TGTGCCAGCTCACTAAATAGCGGGGGGGCCGGCGAGCAGTACTTC,.,15,TRBV18,TRBD2,TRBJ2-7
CASSLRGGNEQYF,TGTGCCAGCAGCCTCCGCGGGGGGAACGAGCAGTACTTC,.,13,TRBV11-3,TRBD2,TRBJ2-7
CASSFTYRVNEQFF,TGTGCCAGCAGCTTTACGTACAGGGTAAATGAGCAGTTCTTC,.,14,TRBV7-2,.,TRBJ2-1
CASSEESLGTSGGELFF,TGTGCCAGCAGTGAAGAGAGTTTGGGGACTAGCGGCGGGGAGCTGTTTTTT,.,17,TRBV2,TRBD2,TRBJ2-2
CASSLGGRPGSEAFF,TGTGCCAGCAGCTTGGGGGGGCGCCCGGGCTCTGAAGCTTTCTTT,.,15,TRBV7-2,.,TRBJ1-1
CASSFRTAGSYEQYF,TGTGCCAGCAGCTTCCGGACCGCGGGCTCCTACGAGCAGTACTTC,.,15,TRBV11-2,.,TRBJ2-7
CASSLETGTGSEKLFF,TGCGCCAGCAGCTTGGAAACCGGGACAGGGAGTGAAAAACTGTTTTTT,few,16,TRBV5-1,TRBD1,TRBJ1-4
CASSQDPTPFYGYTF,TGCGCCAGCAGCCAAGATCCTACGCCTTTTTATGGCTACACCTTC,few,15,TRBV4-3,.,TRBJ1-2
CASGWTGDQPQHF,TGTGCTAGTGGATGGACAGGGGATCAGCCCCAGCATTTT,.,13,TRBV12-5,TRBD1,TRBJ1-5
CASSFRDTEAFF,TGTGCCAGTAGTTTTCGTGACACTGAAGCTTTCTTT,.,12,TRBV19,.,TRBJ1-1
CASSLGTGWPFF,TGTGCCAGCAGCTTAGGGACAGGGTGGCCTTTCTTT,.,12,TRBV7-2,TRBD1,TRBJ1-1
CASSRLAGNTEAFF,TGTGCCAGCAGCCGCTTGGCAGGGAACACTGAAGCTTTCTTT,.,14,TRBV3-1/TRBV3-2,.,TRBJ1-1
CASSLVTRGQETQYF,TGTGCCAGCAGCCTCGTCACCAGGGGACAAGAGACCCAGTACTTC,.,15,TRBV5-6,.,TRBJ2-5
CASSAGPPVNEQFF,TGTGCCAGCAGTGCTGGGCCGCCAGTCAATGAGCAGTTCTTC,.,14,TRBV2,.,TRBJ2-1
CASSFNPGNINGYTF,TGTGCCAGCAGCTTCAACCCGGGAAACATCAATGGCTACACCTTC,once,15,TRBV7-2,.,TRBJ1-2
CASSLVGTGVGNEQFF,TGTGCCAGCAGCTTAGTTGGGACAGGGGTAGGCAATGAGCAGTTCTTC,.,16,TRBV11-3,TRBD1,TRBJ2-1
CAWTRTVYDTEAFF,TGTGCCTGGACCCGGACAGTTTATGACACTGAAGCTTTCTTT,.,14,TRBV30,.,TRBJ1-1
CASSLSGQGLGGYTF,TGTGCCAGCAGCTTATCAGGACAGGGGTTGGGCGGCTACACCTTC,.,15,TRBV7-3,TRBD1,TRBJ1-2
CASSPITDTQYF,TGTGCCAGCAGTCCTATCACAGATACGCAGTATTTT,.,12,TRBV7-9,.,TRBJ2-3
CASSIPDRGNTGELFF,TGTGCCAGCAGCATACCCGACAGGGGGAACACCGGGGAGCTGTTTTTT,.,16,TRBV9,TRBD1,TRBJ2-2
CASLRVDTGELFF,TGTGCCAGCCTCAGGGTGGACACCGGGGAGCTGTTTTTT,.,13,TRBV6-5,.,TRBJ2-2
CASSQDSALEGETQYF,TGTGCCAGCAGCCAAGATTCGGCTTTGGAGGGGGAGACCCAGTACTTC,.,16,TRBV3-1/TRBV3-2,.,TRBJ2-5
CASSPQGGGYTF,TGTGCCAGCAGCCCCCAGGGGGGTGGCTACACCTTC,.,12,TRBV7-3,TRBD1,TRBJ1-2
CASSPRRAGNTGELFF,TGTGCCAGCAGCCCTCGTAGAGCGGGGAACACCGGGGAGCTGTTTTTT,.,16,TRBV7-9,.,TRBJ2-2
CASSLGRGTDTQYF,TGCGCCAGCAGCTTGGGGCGGGGAACAGATACGCAGTATTTT,.,14,TRBV5-1,.,TRBJ2-3
CASSRTGVPREQFF,TGTGCCAGCAGCCGGACAGGGGTCCCTAGGGAGCAGTTCTTC,.,14,TRBV7-2,TRBD1,TRBJ2-1
CASRKDNGNTIYF,TGTGCCAGCAGGAAGGACAATGGAAACACCATATATTTT,few,13,TRBV2,.,TRBJ1-3
CASSQLTGATEAFF,TGTGCCAGCAGCCAACTGACAGGGGCCACTGAAGCTTTCTTT,.,14,TRBV3-1/TRBV3-2,TRBD1,TRBJ1-1
CASSRGLAEGYEQFF,TGTGCCAGCAGCCGAGGGCTAGCGGAAGGGTATGAGCAGTTCTTC,.,15,TRBV4-2,TRBD2,TRBJ2-1
CASSSPPGRNSPLHF,TGTGCCAGCAGTTCCCCGCCAGGGAGGAATTCACCCCTCCACTTT,.,15,TRBV28,.,TRBJ1-6
CASSPRDRGLDNEQFF,TGTGCCAGCAGCCCCCGAGACAGGGGGCTTGACAATGAGCAGTTCTTC,.,16,TRBV4-2,TRBD1,TRBJ2-1